This T cell receptor (beta chain) stems from a study of control samples from healthy donors and cancer patients. Produced via immunoSEQ multiplex PCR; TCRdb's table is partial and in-frame only. The table has fewer than 150,000 clones, approximately 90% seen once. This CDR3 has 12 residues. Germline values: CDR1 SGHDN, CDR2 FVKESK. Trimming removed 1 base at V and 4 bases at J, with 4 bases between. The rearrangement uses TRBV14 and TRBJ2-5; no reliable D call. This TCR came from a man between 18 and 29 years old in good health. Material: blood. CDR3 loop: CASSQVGETQYF. In DNA form, the CDR3 reads TGTGCCAGCAGCCAAGTAGGAGAGACCCAGTACTTC. The full variable domain, completed using reference TRBV14 and TRBJ2-5, is EAGVTQFPSHSVIEKGQTVTLRCDPISGHDNLYWYRRVMGKEIKFLLHFVKESKQDESGMPNNRFLAERTGGTYSTLKVQPAELEDSGVYFCASSQVGETQYFGPGTRLLVL.